The clone carrying this TCR beta chain was found a few times. Its antigen is unknown. The entry originates in a study of cytomegalovirus exposure and HLA in healthy donors. Study outcomes and limitations: A subsequent analysis found that TCR clusters from the first cohort also tended to co-occur in the 110 or so validation repertoires, with around 94% of cluster scores above 0. The majority of TCR sequences were rare, yet some public TCRs appeared in many donors.

Libraries were prepared by immunoSEQ multiplex PCR; TCRdb keeps only in-frame clonotypes and omits some of them. The table lists 200,000 to 250,000 clones, over 65% of them singletons, with roughly 5.5% in the top ten. The CDR3 is 15 residues long. Trimming removed 0 bases at V and 6 bases at J, with 13 bases between. CDR1 and CDR2 (germline): SGDLS, YYNGEE. The chain couples TRBV9 to TRBJ2-1; D ambiguous. The sequence was obtained from a woman aged 18-29 years in good health and CMV-seronegative. Sequencing was done on a sample of PBMCs. The CDR3 here is CASSVADSLGNEQFF. Written as DNA, the CDR3 is TGTGCCAGCAGCGTAGCTGACTCTCTGGGCAATGAGCAGTTCTTC.